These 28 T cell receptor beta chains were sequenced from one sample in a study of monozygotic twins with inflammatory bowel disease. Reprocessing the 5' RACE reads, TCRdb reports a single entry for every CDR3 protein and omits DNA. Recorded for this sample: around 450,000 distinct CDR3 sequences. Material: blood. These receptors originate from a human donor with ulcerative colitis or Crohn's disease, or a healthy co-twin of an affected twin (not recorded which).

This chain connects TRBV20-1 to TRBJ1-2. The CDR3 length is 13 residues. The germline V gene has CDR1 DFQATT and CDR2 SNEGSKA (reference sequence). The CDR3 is CSARDLDEYGYTF.

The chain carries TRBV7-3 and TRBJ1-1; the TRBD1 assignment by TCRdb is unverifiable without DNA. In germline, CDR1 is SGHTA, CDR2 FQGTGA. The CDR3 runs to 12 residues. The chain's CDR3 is CASSSGQGEAFF.

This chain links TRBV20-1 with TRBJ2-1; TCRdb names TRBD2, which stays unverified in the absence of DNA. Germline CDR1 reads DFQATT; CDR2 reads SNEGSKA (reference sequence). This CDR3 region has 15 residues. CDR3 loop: CSASIAGSSYNEQFF.

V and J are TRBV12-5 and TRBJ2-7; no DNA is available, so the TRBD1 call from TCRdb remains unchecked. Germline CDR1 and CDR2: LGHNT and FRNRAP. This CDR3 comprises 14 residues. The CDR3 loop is CASGSTGSSYEQYF.

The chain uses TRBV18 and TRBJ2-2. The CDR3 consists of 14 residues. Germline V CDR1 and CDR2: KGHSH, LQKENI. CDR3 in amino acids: CASSSAGSTGELFF.

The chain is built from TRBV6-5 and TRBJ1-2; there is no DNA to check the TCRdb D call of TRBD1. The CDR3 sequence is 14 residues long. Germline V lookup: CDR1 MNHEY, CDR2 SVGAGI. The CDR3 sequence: CASSYRRDTYGYTF.

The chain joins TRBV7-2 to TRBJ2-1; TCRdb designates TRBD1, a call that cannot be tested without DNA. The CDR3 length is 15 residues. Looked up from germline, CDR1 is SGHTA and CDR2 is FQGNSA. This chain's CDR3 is CASSLAAGPYNEQFF.

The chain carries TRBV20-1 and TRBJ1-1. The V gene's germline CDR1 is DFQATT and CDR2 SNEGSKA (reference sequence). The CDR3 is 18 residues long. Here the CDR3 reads CSAPDHGGGGSVGTEAFF.

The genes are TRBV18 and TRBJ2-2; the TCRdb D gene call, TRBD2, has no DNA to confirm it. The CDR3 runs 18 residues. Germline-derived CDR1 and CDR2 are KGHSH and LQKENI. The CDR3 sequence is CASSPSGISTLNTGELFF.

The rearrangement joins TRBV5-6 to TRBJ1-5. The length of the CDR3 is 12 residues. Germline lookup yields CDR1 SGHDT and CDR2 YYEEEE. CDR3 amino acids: CASSFRNQPQHF. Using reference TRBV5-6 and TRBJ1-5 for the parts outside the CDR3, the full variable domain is DAGVTQSPTHLIKTRGQQVTLRCSPKSGHDTVSWYQQALGQGPQFIFQYYEEEERQRGNFPDRFSGHQFPNYSSELNVNALLLGDSALYLCASSFRNQPQHFGDGTRLSIL.

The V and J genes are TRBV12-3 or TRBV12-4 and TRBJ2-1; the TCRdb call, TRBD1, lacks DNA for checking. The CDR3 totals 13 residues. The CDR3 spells CASSFPQGYEQFF.

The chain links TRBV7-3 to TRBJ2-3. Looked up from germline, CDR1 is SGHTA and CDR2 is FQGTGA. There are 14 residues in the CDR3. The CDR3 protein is CASSLEANTDTQYF. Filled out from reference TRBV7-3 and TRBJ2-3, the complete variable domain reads GAGVSQTPSNKVTEKGKYVELRCDPISGHTALYWYRQSLGQGPEFLIYFQGTGAADDSGLPNDRFFAVRPEGSVSTLKIQRTERGDSAVYLCASSLEANTDTQYFGPGTRLTVL.

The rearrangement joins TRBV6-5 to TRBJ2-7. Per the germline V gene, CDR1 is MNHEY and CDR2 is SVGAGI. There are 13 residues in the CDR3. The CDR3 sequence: CASSYGPGYEQYF.

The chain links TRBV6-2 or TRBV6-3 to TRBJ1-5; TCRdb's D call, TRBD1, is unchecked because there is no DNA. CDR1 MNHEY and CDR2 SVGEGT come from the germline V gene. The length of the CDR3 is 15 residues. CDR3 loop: CATTWGQGDNQPQHF.

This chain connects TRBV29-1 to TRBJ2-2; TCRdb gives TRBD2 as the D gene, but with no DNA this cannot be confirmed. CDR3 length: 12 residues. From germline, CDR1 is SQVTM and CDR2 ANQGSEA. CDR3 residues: CSVPTSAGELFF.

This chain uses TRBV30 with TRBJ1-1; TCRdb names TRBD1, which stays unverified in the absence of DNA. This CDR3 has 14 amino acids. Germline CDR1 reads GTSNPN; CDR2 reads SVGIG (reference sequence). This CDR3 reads CAWSATDRGLSAFF.

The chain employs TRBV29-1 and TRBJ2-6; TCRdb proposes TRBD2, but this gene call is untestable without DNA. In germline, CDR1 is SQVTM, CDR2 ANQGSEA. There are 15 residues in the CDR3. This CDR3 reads CSVVLGSSGANVLTF.

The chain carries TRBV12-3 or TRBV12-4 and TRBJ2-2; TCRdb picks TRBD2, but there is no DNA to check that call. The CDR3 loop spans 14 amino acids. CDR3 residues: CASSLEIVPGELFF.

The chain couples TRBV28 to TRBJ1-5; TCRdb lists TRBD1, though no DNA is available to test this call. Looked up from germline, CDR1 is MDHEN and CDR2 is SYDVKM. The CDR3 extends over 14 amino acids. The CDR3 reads CASSSGGSGQPQHF.

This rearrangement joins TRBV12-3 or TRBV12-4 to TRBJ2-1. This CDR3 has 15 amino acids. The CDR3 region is CASSYSIPQYNEQFF.

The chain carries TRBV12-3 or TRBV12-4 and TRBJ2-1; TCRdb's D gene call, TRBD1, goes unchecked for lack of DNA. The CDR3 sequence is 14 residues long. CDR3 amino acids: CASTAGTGYNEQFF.

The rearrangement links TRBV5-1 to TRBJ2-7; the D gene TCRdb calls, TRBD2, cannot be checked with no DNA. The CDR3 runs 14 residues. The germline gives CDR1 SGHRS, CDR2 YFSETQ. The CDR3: CASSLELSGAEQYF.

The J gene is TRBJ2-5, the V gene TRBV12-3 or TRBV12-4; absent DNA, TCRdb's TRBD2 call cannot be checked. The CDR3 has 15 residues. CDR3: CASSGGLAGTETQYF.

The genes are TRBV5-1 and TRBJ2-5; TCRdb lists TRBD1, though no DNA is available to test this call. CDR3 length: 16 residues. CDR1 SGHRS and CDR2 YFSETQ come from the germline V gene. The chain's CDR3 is CASSLNWGRMQETQYF.

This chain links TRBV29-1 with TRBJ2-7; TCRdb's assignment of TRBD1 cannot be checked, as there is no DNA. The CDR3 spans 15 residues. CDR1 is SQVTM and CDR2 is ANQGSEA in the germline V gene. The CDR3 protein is CSVEDPTGGRDEQYF.

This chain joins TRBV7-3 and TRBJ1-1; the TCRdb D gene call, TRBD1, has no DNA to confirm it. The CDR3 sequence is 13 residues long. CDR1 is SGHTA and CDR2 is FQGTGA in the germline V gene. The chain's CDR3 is CASSLSTGTEAFF. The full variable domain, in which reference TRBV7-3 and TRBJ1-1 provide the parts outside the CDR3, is GAGVSQTPSNKVTEKGKYVELRCDPISGHTALYWYRQSLGQGPEFLIYFQGTGAADDSGLPNDRFFAVRPEGSVSTLKIQRTERGDSAVYLCASSLSTGTEAFFGQGTRLTVV.

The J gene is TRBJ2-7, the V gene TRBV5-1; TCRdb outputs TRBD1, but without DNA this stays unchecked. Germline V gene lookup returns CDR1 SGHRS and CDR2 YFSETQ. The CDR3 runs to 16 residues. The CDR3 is CASSLSLAPGVYEQYF.

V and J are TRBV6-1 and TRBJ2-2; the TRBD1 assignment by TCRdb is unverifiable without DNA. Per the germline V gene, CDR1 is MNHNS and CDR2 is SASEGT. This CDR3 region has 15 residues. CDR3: CASSPTTGSTGELFF.